The present entry profiles one TCR beta chain with its context. The sample has other DNA sequences that encode this CDR3 too. This record belongs to a study of blood T cell repertoires in COVID-19. Study-level information: Acute and convalescent COVID-19 specimens originated in the United States, Italy and Spain.

V lost 0 bases and J 1 base, leaving 6 bases between the germline ends. Germline V gene sequence: CDR1 KGHDR, CDR2 SFDVKD. The CDR3 spans 15 residues. Per the original methods: Nucleated cell number was recorded as an estimate derived from reference gene primer amplification. Sequenced by immunoSEQ multiplex PCR; TCRdb stores in-frame clones only, minus some. V and J calls and clone size come straight from that table; D and trimming were deduced from the DNA. The sample lists around 130,000 clones, around nine tenths occurring once. The receptor was isolated from a man aged 45 to 65 with active or convalescent COVID-19. Sequenced material: peripheral blood. The chain recombines TRBV24-1 with TRBJ2-1; D gene uncertain. CDR3 nucleotides: TGTGCCACCAGTGATTTGGGCGGATCCTACAATGAGCAGTTCTTC. Translated: CATSDLGGSYNEQFF.